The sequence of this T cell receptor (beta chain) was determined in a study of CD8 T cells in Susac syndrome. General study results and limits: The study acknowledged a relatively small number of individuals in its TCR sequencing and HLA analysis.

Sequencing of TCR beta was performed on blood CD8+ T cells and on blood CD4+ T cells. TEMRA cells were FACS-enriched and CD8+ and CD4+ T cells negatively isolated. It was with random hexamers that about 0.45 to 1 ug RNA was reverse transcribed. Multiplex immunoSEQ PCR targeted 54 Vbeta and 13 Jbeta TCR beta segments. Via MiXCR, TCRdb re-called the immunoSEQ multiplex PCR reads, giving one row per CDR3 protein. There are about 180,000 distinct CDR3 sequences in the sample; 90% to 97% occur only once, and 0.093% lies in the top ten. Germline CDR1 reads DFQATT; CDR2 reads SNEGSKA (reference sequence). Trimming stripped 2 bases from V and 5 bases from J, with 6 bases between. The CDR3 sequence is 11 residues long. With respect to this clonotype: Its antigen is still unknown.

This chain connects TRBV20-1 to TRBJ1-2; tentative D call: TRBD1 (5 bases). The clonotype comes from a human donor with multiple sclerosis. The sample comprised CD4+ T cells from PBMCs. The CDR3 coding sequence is TGCAGTGCTAGAAAGGGGTATGGCTACACCTTC. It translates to CSARKGYGYTF.